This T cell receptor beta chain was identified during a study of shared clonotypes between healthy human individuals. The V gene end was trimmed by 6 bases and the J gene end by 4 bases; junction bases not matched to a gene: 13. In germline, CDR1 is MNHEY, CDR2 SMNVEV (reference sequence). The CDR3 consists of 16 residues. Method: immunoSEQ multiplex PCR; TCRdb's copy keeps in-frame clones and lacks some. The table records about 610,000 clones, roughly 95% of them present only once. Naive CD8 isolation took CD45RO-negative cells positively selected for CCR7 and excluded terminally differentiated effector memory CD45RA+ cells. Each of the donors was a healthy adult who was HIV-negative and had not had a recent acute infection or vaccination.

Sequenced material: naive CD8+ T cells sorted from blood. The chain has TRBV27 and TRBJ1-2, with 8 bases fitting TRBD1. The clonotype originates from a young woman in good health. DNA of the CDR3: TGTGCCAGCAGCAATCTTGGGGGGACAGGCCCCTATGGCTACACCTTC. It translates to CASSNLGGTGPYGYTF.